Shown below are 5 T cell receptor beta chains from a single sample sequenced in a study of blood T cell repertoires in COVID-19. Profiling relied on immunoSEQ multiplex PCR, and the TCRdb table lists in-frame clones only, not all of them. Seen here are 250,000 to 300,000 clones, 75% to 90% observed once, and the top ten hold under 5.5%. Source material: peripheral blood. All receptors derive from a man aged 55 to 70 who had recovered from COVID-19.

At least ten counts were recorded for this clone. The genes are TRBV19 and TRBJ2-2, with TRBD1 as a possible D gene (6 bases). Trimming shortened V by 6 bases and J by 10 bases, and 27 bases separated the two germline ends. The CDR3 is 17 residues long. CDR1 and CDR2 from the germline V gene are LNHDA and SQIVND (reference sequence). The CDR3 region is CASRRTGMSRPREELFF. Written as DNA, the CDR3 is TGTGCCAGTAGACGAACAGGGATGAGCCGTCCGAGGGAGGAGCTGTTTTTT.

In DNA, the CDR3 is TGTGCCAGCAGTTTCCTCGCCGGTGGCTACACCTTC. Encoded protein: CASSFLAGGYTF. The chain recombines TRBV7-9 with TRBJ1-2, with D uncertain. With 6 bases removed from V and 7 bases from J, the gap between germline ends came to 12 bases. CDR1 SEHNR and CDR2 FQNEAQ come from the germline V gene (reference sequence). The CDR3 is 12 amino acids.

The V and J genes are TRBV10-3 and TRBJ1-1; TRBD1 might be the D (6 bases). The length of the CDR3 is 16 residues. Germline V gene data show CDR1 as ENHRY and CDR2 as SYGVKD. Trimming cost V 2 bases and J 0 bases, with 13 bases left between them. CDR3 nucleotides: TGTGCCATCAGTGAGCGGGGGGACACCATGAACACTGAAGCTTTCTTT. As protein: CAISERGDTMNTEAFF.

The V call is TRBV6-5, the J call TRBJ2-1; TRBD2 aligns across 8 bases. The CDR3 sequence is 16 residues long. Losses at the gene ends were 2 bases for V and 6 bases for J; bases not matched to a gene: 9. Germline V gives CDR1 MNHEY, CDR2 SVGAGI. The CDR3 DNA reads TGTGCCAGCAGTTACCGGGCGGGAGGCTCGGTCAATGAGCAGTTCTTC. It translates to CASSYRAGGSVNEQFF.

The V and J genes are TRBV28 and TRBJ2-3; 11 bases line up with TRBD1. The ends lost 6 bases at V and 4 bases at J; junction bases unmatched: 3. The CDR3 contains 14 residues. Germline V lookup: CDR1 MDHEN, CDR2 SYDVKM. CDR3 coding DNA: TGTGCCAGCAGCACGGGACAGGGGGCAGATACGCAGTATTTT. Translated, it gives CASSTGQGADTQYF.